These 13 T cell receptor beta chains came from one sample sequenced in a study of shared clonotypes between healthy human individuals. Libraries were prepared by immunoSEQ multiplex PCR; TCRdb keeps only in-frame clonotypes and omits some of them. This repertoire shows under 600,000 clones, about 96% found once; its top ten account for 0.05% to 0.07%. Source material: naive CD4+ T cells sorted from blood. Subset noted: CD45RA+ positively selected. The receptors come from a woman aged 30 to 39 in good health.

This chain joins TRBV7-9 and TRBJ2-5, with D uncertain. Germline CDR1 SEHNR, CDR2 FQNEAQ (reference sequence). CDR3 length: 14 residues. Trimming took 7 bases from V and 3 from J, leaving 15 bases between them. In DNA form, the CDR3 reads TGTGCCAGCACCAAAGTGGCACGGGAAGAGACCCAGTACTTC. Its translation: CASTKVAREETQYF.

The CDR3 spells CASFPRSLGYTEAFF. CDR3 coding DNA: TGTGCCAGCTTCCCCCGTTCATTGGGGTACACTGAAGCTTTCTTT. V and J are TRBV6-5 and TRBJ1-1; D gene ambiguous. V shed 8 bases and J shed 3 bases, with 19 bases lying between them. The CDR3 has 15 amino acids. Germline loops: CDR1 MNHEY, CDR2 SVGAGI.

The rearrangement uses TRBV25-1 and TRBJ2-1, with a weak D call TRBD1 (6 bases). V lost 8 bases, J lost 12 bases, and 14 bases lay in between. Germline-derived CDR1 and CDR2 are MGHDK and SYGVNS. The CDR3 is 11 residues long. The CDR3 is CASRAATGQFF. The CDR3 region has the DNA TGTGCCAGCCGAGCGGCGACAGGGCAGTTCTTC.

This chain links TRBV23-1 with TRBJ1-6, with D unclear. TRBV23-1 is an ORF, and what it does is uncertain. V was trimmed by 4 bases and J by 6 bases, leaving 7 bases between them. The CDR3 is 13 amino acids. CDR3 sequence reads: CASSREPNSPLHF. In DNA, the CDR3 is TGCGCCAGCAGTCGAGAACCTAATTCACCCCTCCACTTT.

The V gene is TRBV7-9, the J gene TRBJ2-5, with 8 bases lining up with TRBD2. The J segment lost 4 bases and the V segment lost 2 bases, leaving 12 bases of the junction unmatched. The length of the CDR3 is 17 residues. CDR1 SEHNR and CDR2 FQNEAQ come from the germline V gene (reference sequence). CDR3 protein: CASSLYSGGPFSETQYF. Here the CDR3 DNA reads TGTGCCAGCAGCTTATATTCGGGAGGGCCCTTCTCAGAGACCCAGTACTTC.

The sample holds one count of this clone. The chain's CDR3 is CASSPGTGTNTEAFF. CDR3 sequence (DNA): TGCGCCAGCAGCCCTGGGACAGGGACGAACACTGAAGCTTTCTTT. The chain combines TRBV5-1 with TRBJ1-1, with TRBD1 matching over 9 bases. Looked up from germline, CDR1 is SGHRS and CDR2 is YFSETQ. V lost 4 bases to trimming and J lost 1 base; unmatched junction nucleotides: 5. The length of the CDR3 is 15 residues.

V usage is TRBV2 and J usage is TRBJ1-5; D is ambiguous. This CDR3 comprises 14 residues. Trimming pared 0 bases from V and 5 bases from J, leaving 8 bases between. The germline V gene encodes CDR1 SNHLY and CDR2 FYNNEI. For the CDR3, the DNA is TGTGCCAGCAGTGAAGCGGCCTCCGATCAGCCCCAGCATTTT. The encoded protein is CASSEAASDQPQHF.

The chain links TRBV4-2 to TRBJ2-7; D remains ambiguous. There are 13 residues in the CDR3. Trimming took off 0 bases at V and 4 bases at J, with 7 bases between the two ends. Germline values: CDR1 LGHNA, CDR2 YNFKEQ. The CDR3 sequence: CASSQDNRYEQYF. CDR3 sequence (DNA): TGTGCCAGCAGCCAAGACAATCGGTACGAGCAGTACTTC.

V gene TRBV7-8 combines with J gene TRBJ2-5; a weak D match, TRBD2 (6 bases). There are 13 residues in the CDR3. CDR1 is SGHVS and CDR2 is FQNEAQ in the germline V gene. V was clipped by 5 bases and J by 2 bases, with 9 bases between them. The CDR3 loop reads CASSPRGQETQYF. The CDR3 DNA reads as TGTGCCAGCAGCCCCCGGGGGCAAGAGACCCAGTACTTC.

The chain joins TRBV19 to TRBJ1-4; D is unresolved. The CDR3 sequence is 14 residues long. The V gene lost 7 bases and the J gene lost 0 bases, with 9 bases spanning the gap. Germline V gene data show CDR1 as LNHDA and CDR2 as SQIVND (reference sequence). The chain's CDR3 is CASTPVATNEKLFF. CDR3 DNA: TGTGCCAGTACCCCGGTTGCAACTAATGAAAAACTGTTTTTT.

About this clone: At the DNA level, this CDR3 is encoded by other sequences in the same sample as well. V usage is TRBV7-9 and J usage is TRBJ2-3; D call uncertain. CDR1 and CDR2 (germline): SEHNR, FQNEAQ (reference sequence). CDR3 length: 13 amino acids. V lost 1 base to trimming and J lost 2 bases, with 4 bases between them. CDR3 sequence: CASSLVVTDTQYF. The CDR3 DNA is TGTGCCAGCAGCTTAGTAGTCACAGATACGCAGTATTTT.

The chain uses TRBV18 and TRBJ2-5, with 7 bases lining up with TRBD2. V lost 4 bases and J lost 5; bases outside the gene matches: 4. CDR1 and CDR2 (germline): KGHSH, LQKENI. The CDR3 consists of 13 residues. CDR3 amino acids: CASSLAGRETQYF. The CDR3 DNA reads as TGTGCCAGCTCACTGGCCGGGAGGGAGACCCAGTACTTC.

The chain is built from TRBV5-1 and TRBJ2-5, with 11 bases that match TRBD2. This CDR3 is 15 amino acids long. V dropped 2 bases and J dropped 0; count of bases not matched to a gene: 0. Per the germline V gene, CDR1 is SGHRS and CDR2 is YFSETQ. The CDR3 sequence is CASSLLAGDQETQYF. The DNA for the CDR3 is TGCGCCAGCAGCTTACTAGCGGGGGACCAAGAGACCCAGTACTTC.